The following is a TCR beta chain sequence with its context. Trimming left V 1 base short and J 1 base short, with 5 bases between. The CDR3 runs to 14 residues. Per germline, CDR1 SGHRS and CDR2 YFSETQ. This specimen belongs to a study of OX40 agonist ivuxolimab in advanced cancers. Repertoires were generated with immunoSEQ multiplex PCR, while TCRdb's copy carries only in-frame clones and drops some. This table holds over 65,000 clones, about four fifths found once. The chain is built from TRBV5-1 and TRBJ2-2; D is unresolved. The TCR originated in an adult with an advanced solid tumor such as melanoma, head and neck, liver or kidney cancer. The sample in question was CD4+ or CD8+ T cells sorted from blood, obtained in a trial of the OX40 agonist ivuxolimab. The CDR3 nucleotides read TGCGCCAGCAGCTTGATAGGGAACACCGGGGAGCTGTTTTTT. This gives the protein CASSLIGNTGELFF.